The next 16 T cell receptor beta chains were all read from a single sample in a study of cytomegalovirus exposure and HLA in healthy donors (TCRdb year 2017). Preparation of the library involved the immunoSEQ multiplex PCR assay. For the multiplex PCR, a mixture combining 60 forward primers for TCR Vbeta segments and 13 reverse primers for TCR Jbeta segments was used. The source is immuneACCESS, and TCRdb retained only in-frame sequences with V and J called. Part of the clones is not carried over; for the studies checked, unresolved V genes explain less than half of this, and the remainder is unexplained. The sample records more than 70,000 clones, about 70% of which are singletons. The ten largest clonotypes hold about 3% of the sample. Sequencing was performed on PBMCs. These receptors originate from a man between 40 and 49 years old in good health and CMV-seronegative.

V usage is TRBV28 and J usage is TRBJ1-2; TRBD1 aligns across 7 bases. This CDR3 has 15 amino acids. CDR1 and CDR2 from the germline V gene are MDHEN and SYDVKM. V trimming: 8 bases; J trimming: 6 bases; junction bases outside the gene matches: 15. The DNA of the CDR3 is TGTGCCAGCGAGAGGGGGCTTGGACAGATAAATGGCTACACCTTC. Amino acid sequence: CASERGLGQINGYTF.

The rearrangement links TRBV5-8 to TRBJ1-1; no firm D call. The CDR3 is 13 amino acids. Trimming pared 4 bases from V and 3 bases from J, leaving 10 bases between. Per germline, CDR1 SGHTS and CDR2 YDEGEE. The CDR3: CASSPGWYTEAFF. In nucleotides, the CDR3 is TGTGCCAGCAGCCCGGGGTGGTACACTGAAGCTTTCTTT.

The chain is built from TRBV7-3 and TRBJ1-1; maybe TRBD1 (5 bases). Per germline, CDR1 SGHTA and CDR2 FQGTGA. This CDR3 has 15 residues. Trimming removed 0 bases at V and 5 bases at J, with 13 bases between. The CDR3 loop reads CASSLTGADGTEAFF. The CDR3 bases are TGTGCCAGCAGCTTAACAGGGGCGGATGGAACTGAAGCTTTCTTT.

The genes are TRBV4-1 and TRBJ2-5; D possibly corresponds to TRBD2 (6 bases). The CDR3 is made up of 16 amino acids. The V end lost 2 bases, the J end lost 0 bases, and 13 bases lay between the germline ends. The germline gives CDR1 MGHRA, CDR2 YSYEKL. The CDR3 region is CASSQPNRGYQETQYF. In DNA form, the CDR3 reads TGCGCCAGCAGCCAACCCAACCGGGGGTACCAAGAGACCCAGTACTTC.

The chain couples TRBV30 to TRBJ1-3; D gene unclear. Trimming took 0 bases from V and 4 from J, leaving 13 bases between them. Germline V gives CDR1 GTSNPN, CDR2 SVGIG (reference sequence). This CDR3 comprises 15 residues. The CDR3: CAWSVEGRRGNTIYF. CDR3 DNA: TGTGCCTGGAGTGTAGAAGGGAGAAGGGGAAACACCATATATTTT. Supplemented by reference TRBV30 and TRBJ1-3, the full variable domain reads SQTIHQWPATLVQPVGSPLSLECTVEGTSNPNLYWYRQAAGRGLQLLFYSVGIGQISSEVPQNLSASRPQDRQFILSSKKLLLSDSGFYLCAWSVEGRRGNTIYFGEGSWLTVV.

The chain uses TRBV6-6 and TRBJ2-3, with 11 bases identical to TRBD2. Losses at the gene ends were 7 bases for V and 4 bases for J; bases not matched to a gene: 7. CDR3 length: 15 amino acids. Germline V gene sequence: CDR1 MNHNY, CDR2 SVGAGI (reference sequence). This CDR3 reads CASNIASGGSDTQYF. In nucleotides, the CDR3 is TGTGCCAGCAATATAGCTAGCGGGGGGTCAGATACGCAGTATTTT.

The CDR3 DNA reads as TGTGCCAGCACTCGCGGTCTAGCGTCCTACGAGCAGTACTTC. This codes for CASTRGLASYEQYF. The chain uses TRBV6-5 and TRBJ2-7; D possibly corresponds to TRBD2 (6 bases). Germline lookup yields CDR1 MNHEY and CDR2 SVGAGI. V lost 7 bases and J 1 base, leaving 14 bases between the germline ends. The CDR3 extends over 14 amino acids.

This clone was seen a few times. The V call is TRBV4-1, the J call TRBJ2-7, with 9 bases that match TRBD1. The V and J ends lost 4 bases and 3 bases, in that order; junction bases with no gene match: 7. The CDR3 runs to 15 residues. Germline assignment: CDR1 MGHRA and CDR2 YSYEKL. The CDR3 region is CASSLKTGGGYEQYF. CDR3 in DNA: TGCGCCAGCAGCCTAAAGACAGGGGGAGGCTACGAGCAGTACTTC.

V gene TRBV7-3 combines with J gene TRBJ2-7, with 10 nucleotides matching TRBD1. The CDR3 loop spans 15 amino acids. Germline V gives CDR1 SGHTA, CDR2 FQGTGA. V lost 2 bases to trimming and J lost 2 bases; unmatched junction nucleotides: 3. The CDR3 bases are TGTGCCAGCAGCTTAGGACAGGGGGGTACCTACGAGCAGTACTTC. Its protein product is CASSLGQGGTYEQYF.

The chain carries TRBV4-3 and TRBJ2-3, with 8 bases fitting TRBD2. CDR1 LGHNA and CDR2 YSLEER come from the germline V gene. The CDR3 runs 19 residues. Losses at the gene ends were 1 base for V and 0 bases for J; bases not matched to a gene: 12. The CDR3 DNA is TGCGCCAGCAGCCAAGTCGGCGGAAGCGGGGGCCTTAGCACAGATACGCAGTATTTT. It yields the protein CASSQVGGSGGLSTDTQYF.

This clone was seen a few times. The chain combines TRBV5-4 with TRBJ1-1, with D unclear. CDR3 size: 14 residues. Trimming took 1 base from V and 0 from J, leaving 7 bases between them. CDR1 SGHNT and CDR2 YYREEE come from the germline V gene (reference sequence). The CDR3 region has the DNA TGTGCCAGCAGCTTGAGTTCGGTGAACACTGAAGCTTTCTTT. Amino acids: CASSLSSVNTEAFF.

V and J are TRBV9 and TRBJ2-1, with 9 positions matching TRBD1. The germline gives CDR1 SGDLS, CDR2 YYNGEE. The CDR3 contains 16 residues. After removal of 4 bases from V and 4 bases from J, the junction contained 9 bases not matched to a gene. CDR3: CASSPTAGTGYNEQFF. CDR3 nucleotide sequence: TGTGCCAGCAGCCCCACAGCCGGGACAGGGTACAATGAGCAGTTCTTC.

The chain links TRBV30 to TRBJ1-5; D unresolved. CDR3 length: 14 residues. CDR1 is GTSNPN and CDR2 is SVGIG in the germline V gene (reference sequence). Trimming shortened V by 4 bases and J by 4 bases, and 14 bases separated the two germline ends. The CDR3 region is CAWNWAGPNQPQHF. Written as DNA, the CDR3 is TGTGCCTGGAATTGGGCGGGTCCTAATCAGCCCCAGCATTTT.

This clone has more than one count but fewer than ten. The chain combines TRBV6-5 with TRBJ2-7, with D maybe TRBD1 (6 bases). The germline V and J ends were trimmed by 5 bases and 3 bases, with 11 bases remaining between them. The germline V gene has CDR1 MNHEY and CDR2 SVGAGI. The CDR3 is 13 amino acids. The CDR3 nucleotides read TGTGCCAGCAGTCCCAGGGGAGACTACGAGCAGTACTTC. Its protein is CASSPRGDYEQYF.

This clone has a handful of counts. The chain combines TRBV25-1 with TRBJ2-7; 8 bases map to TRBD1. This CDR3 is 15 amino acids long. The V gene end was trimmed by 3 bases and the J gene end by 4 bases; junction bases not matched to a gene: 8. Per germline, CDR1 MGHDK and CDR2 SYGVNS. CDR3 nucleotides: TGTGCCAGCAGTGACCCCGGGACAGGCCTGTACGAGCAGTACTTC. Residues: CASSDPGTGLYEQYF.

The chain uses TRBV13 and TRBJ2-1; possible D gene TRBD2, 6 bases. From germline, CDR1 is PRHDT and CDR2 FYEKMQ (reference sequence). V was pared by 4 bases and J by 10 bases, with 8 bases between. This CDR3 is built from 11 residues. CDR3 DNA: TGTGCCAGCAGCTGGGACTTCGAGCAGTTCTTC. The encoded protein is CASSWDFEQFF.